This T cell receptor beta chain derives from a study of blood T cell repertoires in COVID-19. Study at large: Samples taken during acute and convalescent COVID-19 were collected in the United States, Italy and Spain. In each case, the material was cDNA or gDNA derived from T cells, B-cell-depleted T cells, or PBMCs.

The Seattle site enrolled patients during active infection and followed them longitudinally. How the authors handled the data: From reference gene primer amplification, estimates of nucleated cell counts were derived. Libraries were prepared by immunoSEQ multiplex PCR; TCRdb keeps only in-frame clonotypes and omits some of them. V and J calls and clone size come straight from that table; D and trimming were deduced from the DNA. Of around 140,000 clones in the sample, roughly 91% were seen once. Per the germline V gene, CDR1 is SGHAT and CDR2 is FQNNGV. The germline V and J ends were trimmed by 4 bases and 5 bases, with 20 bases remaining between them. CDR3 length: 16 amino acids.

The V and J genes are TRBV11-2 and TRBJ1-2, with a weak D call TRBD1 (5 bases). The receptor comes from a man between 60 and 70 years old with COVID-19, enrolled during active disease. Sequenced: peripheral blood. Here the CDR3 reads CASSSGPAWDYYGYTF. The CDR3 coding sequence is TGTGCCAGCAGCTCGGGACCCGCTTGGGACTATTATGGCTACACCTTC.